These T cell receptor beta chains were read from a single sample in a study of cytomegalovirus exposure and HLA in healthy donors. Repertoires were generated with immunoSEQ multiplex PCR, while TCRdb's copy carries only in-frame clones and drops some. The sample comprises roughly 200,000 clones, around 80% of which are singletons, and about 2.5% rests with the top ten. The material sequenced was PBMCs. These receptors were obtained from a woman in her sixties in good health and CMV-seropositive. Both conserved end residues are part of each CDR3. D genes are given only for firm matches. A clone size is listed for some rows: how often the clone was seen (once, few, many), or a class if it is expanded.

CASSLGVGVEQYF TGTGCCAGCAGCTTAGGGGTCGGGGTCGAGCAGTACTTC TRBV11-3 . . TRBJ2-7
CASSFTSGSEQYF TGTGCCAGCAGCTTTACTAGCGGGTCCGAGCAGTACTTC TRBV11-3 . TRBD2 TRBJ2-7
CASSPTWTETYEQYF TGTGCCAGCAGCCCGACTTGGACAGAGACCTACGAGCAGTACTTC TRBV7-2 . . TRBJ2-7
CASSPLTGATTNEKLFF TGTGCCAGCTCACCTCTCACAGGGGCCACAACTAATGAAAAACTGTTTTTT TRBV18 . TRBD1 TRBJ1-4
CASSVGTSGYEQYF TGTGCCAGCAGCGTCGGGACTAGCGGCTACGAGCAGTACTTC TRBV7-9 . TRBD2 TRBJ2-7
CASTTGISYNEQFF TGTGCCAGCACCACAGGGATTTCCTACAATGAGCAGTTCTTC TRBV7-2 . . TRBJ2-1
CAWSGKGGGTQYF TGTGCCTGGAGTGGCAAGGGAGGCGGGACCCAGTACTTC TRBV30 . . TRBJ2-5
CASSGQGIGTDTQYF TGTGCCAGCTCCGGACAGGGGATAGGAACAGATACGCAGTATTTT TRBV18 . TRBD1 TRBJ2-3
CASSRGTGGLDPHGYTF TGCGCCAGCAGCCGAGGGACAGGGGGTCTTGACCCCCATGGCTACACCTTC TRBV4-3 . TRBD1 TRBJ1-2
CASSLRDRGYEQYF TGTGCCAGCAGTCTACGGGACAGGGGCTACGAGCAGTACTTC TRBV6-1 . TRBD1 TRBJ2-7
CASSEGQGANYGYTF TGTGCCAGCAGTGAGGGACAGGGGGCTAACTATGGCTACACCTTC TRBV6-1 . TRBD1 TRBJ1-2
CASTRQGSTETQYF TGTGCCTCTACAAGACAGGGCTCCACCGAGACCCAGTACTTC TRBV10-3 . TRBD1 TRBJ2-5
CASSLAPGGSETQYF TGCGCCAGCAGCTTGGCGCCAGGGGGCTCGGAGACCCAGTACTTC TRBV5-1 . TRBD1 TRBJ2-5
CASSLGRMTEAFF TGTGCCAGCAGCTTAGGCCGTATGACTGAAGCTTTCTTT TRBV7-3 . . TRBJ1-1
CASSRQGAYSNQPQHF TGTGCCAGCAGTCGACAGGGGGCCTATAGCAATCAGCCCCAGCATTTT TRBV2 . TRBD1 TRBJ1-5
CSVTGVGSQETQYF TGCAGCGTCACAGGAGTAGGATCACAAGAGACCCAGTACTTC TRBV29-1 . . TRBJ2-5
CASSSGGLCYF TGTGCCAGCAGCTCCGGGGGGCTCTGCTACTTC TRBV7-9 . . TRBJ2-7
CAGAEDTATYEQYF TGTGCCGGAGCAGAGGACACGGCGACCTACGAGCAGTACTTC TRBV6-1 once . TRBJ2-7
CAWSPADSTTEAFF TGTGCCTGGAGTCCCGCCGACAGTACCACTGAAGCTTTCTTT TRBV30 . . TRBJ1-1
CASSQAGTSGYEQYF TGCGCCAGCAGCCAAGCAGGGACTAGCGGCTACGAGCAGTACTTC TRBV4-3 few TRBD2 TRBJ2-7
CASRLLGQGQETQYF TGTGCCAGCAGACTTCTCGGACAGGGGCAAGAGACCCAGTACTTC TRBV27 few TRBD1 TRBJ2-5
CASKLGTSNTEAFF TGCGCCAGCAAGTTGGGCACCTCGAACACTGAAGCTTTCTTT TRBV5-1 . . TRBJ1-1
CASSWGVIGELFF TGTGCCAGCAGCTGGGGGGTGATCGGGGAGCTGTTTTTT TRBV7-9 . . TRBJ2-2
CASTGLGNQPQHF TGTGCCAGCACAGGACTAGGCAATCAGCCCCAGCATTTT TRBV6-6 . . TRBJ1-5
CASRRGELINTEAFF TGTGCCAGCAGACGCGGGGAGCTAATTAACACTGAAGCTTTCTTT TRBV25-1 once . TRBJ1-1
CASSSNFWAHLSYEQYF TGTGCCAGCAGCTCGAATTTTTGGGCCCACCTATCCTACGAGCAGTACTTC TRBV5-6 . . TRBJ2-7
CASSYSRNSPLHF TGTGCCAGCAGTTACTCCCGGAATTCACCCCTCCACTTT TRBV6-5 . . TRBJ1-6
CASSQDLPLGQINEKLFF TGTGCCAGCAGCCAAGATCTGCCGCTGGGACAGATTAATGAAAAACTGTTTTTT TRBV4-2 . TRBD1 TRBJ1-4
CASKISSGRAKETQYF TGTGCCAGCAAGATCTCGAGCGGGAGGGCAAAGGAGACCCAGTACTTC TRBV2 . TRBD2 TRBJ2-5
CASSFHRDGEQFF TGTGCCAGCAGTTTCCACAGGGACGGGGAGCAGTTCTTC TRBV6-5 . . TRBJ2-1
CASSADSSYNSPLHF TGTGCCAGCAGCGCGGACAGCTCCTATAATTCACCCCTCCACTTT TRBV2 . . TRBJ1-6
CASSKALGAGEETQYF TGTGCCAGCAGCAAAGCGCTGGGGGCGGGAGAAGAGACCCAGTACTTC TRBV21-1 . . TRBJ2-5
CASSFIQEQFF TGTGCCAGCAGCTTCATCCAGGAGCAGTTCTTC TRBV5-4 few . TRBJ2-1
CAISEAAPRTGYSYEQYF TGTGCCATCAGTGAGGCCGCGCCCAGGACAGGGTACTCCTACGAGCAGTACTTC TRBV10-3 . TRBD1 TRBJ2-7
CASSLDRRRETQYF TGTGCCAGCAGCTTAGACAGGCGGCGAGAGACCCAGTACTTC TRBV7-6 . . TRBJ2-5
CASSLGLVVTYNEQFF TGCGCCAGCAGCTTGGGACTAGTGGTGACCTACAATGAGCAGTTCTTC TRBV5-1 . . TRBJ2-1
CASRKRQTGEDYGYTF TGTGCCAGCAGAAAAAGACAGACAGGGGAAGACTATGGCTACACCTTC TRBV2 few TRBD1 TRBJ1-2
CSVDRRDRESYEQYF TGCAGCGTTGATCGCCGGGACAGAGAGTCCTACGAGCAGTACTTC TRBV29-1 . TRBD1 TRBJ2-7
CAWKKRGWETQYF TGTGCCTGGAAAAAAAGGGGCTGGGAGACCCAGTACTTC TRBV30 . . TRBJ2-5
CASSVGGRTGSNEQFF TGTGCCAGCAGCGTAGGGGGCCGAACGGGTAGCAATGAGCAGTTCTTC TRBV9 once . TRBJ2-1
CASRSGTGEYEQYF TGTGCCAGCAGATCCGGGACAGGGGAATACGAGCAGTACTTC TRBV7-9 . TRBD1 TRBJ2-7
CASRGQGNTIYF TGTGCCAGCAGAGGACAGGGAAACACCATATATTTT TRBV6-1 . . TRBJ1-3
CSVELAGGIDTQYF TGCAGCGTTGAGCTAGCGGGAGGGATAGATACGCAGTATTTT TRBV29-1 once TRBD2 TRBJ2-3
CASSRDRGDEQYF TGTGCCAGCAGCCGCGACAGGGGTGACGAGCAGTACTTC TRBV7-7 . TRBD1 TRBJ2-7
CASSEAGTDNNEQFF TGTGCCAGCAGTGAAGCAGGGACAGATAACAATGAGCAGTTCTTC TRBV6-1 . TRBD1 TRBJ2-1
CASSLQGADTQYF TGTGCCAGCAGCCTGCAGGGTGCAGATACGCAGTATTTT TRBV6-1 . . TRBJ2-3
CASQRGSSYNEQFF TGTGCCAGCCAGCGGGGAAGCTCCTACAATGAGCAGTTCTTC TRBV14 once TRBD2 TRBJ2-1
CASSTQGASPLHF TGTGCCAGCAGTACCCAGGGGGCCTCACCCCTCCACTTT TRBV2 . TRBD1 TRBJ1-6
CASSLAGQGSGNTIYF TGCGCCAGCAGCTTGGCGGGACAGGGCTCTGGAAACACCATATATTTT TRBV5-1 few TRBD1 TRBJ1-3
CASSLGQGRETQYF TGTGCCAGCAGCTTGGGGCAGGGTAGAGAGACCCAGTACTTC TRBV5-5 . . TRBJ2-5